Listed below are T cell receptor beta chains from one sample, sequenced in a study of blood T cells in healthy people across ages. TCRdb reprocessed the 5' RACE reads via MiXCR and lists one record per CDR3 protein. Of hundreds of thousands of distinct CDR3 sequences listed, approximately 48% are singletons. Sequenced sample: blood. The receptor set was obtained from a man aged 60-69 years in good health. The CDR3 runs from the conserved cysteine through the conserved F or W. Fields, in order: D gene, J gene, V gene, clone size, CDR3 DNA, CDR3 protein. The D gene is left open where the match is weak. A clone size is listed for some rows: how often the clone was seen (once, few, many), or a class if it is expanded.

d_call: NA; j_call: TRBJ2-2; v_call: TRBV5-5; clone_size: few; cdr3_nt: TGTGCCAGCAGCTTGGATTCTGCGAACACCGGGGAGCTGTTTTTT; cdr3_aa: CASSLDSANTGELFF
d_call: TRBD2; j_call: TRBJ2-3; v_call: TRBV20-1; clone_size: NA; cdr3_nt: TGCAGTGCTAGAAATGGCGGGGGAACAGATACGCAGTATTTT; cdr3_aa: CSARNGGGTDTQYF
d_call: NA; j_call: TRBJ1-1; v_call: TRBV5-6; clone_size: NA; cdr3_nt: TGTGCCAGCAGCTTGTTCCAGGAGACTGACACTGAAGCTTTCTTT; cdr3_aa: CASSLFQETDTEAFF
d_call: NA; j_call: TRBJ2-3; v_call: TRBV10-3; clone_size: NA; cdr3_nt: TGTGCCATCAGTGATTCCCTTGGTTCCCGCTCGGGAGAGGGCACAGATACGCAGTATTTT; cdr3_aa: CAISDSLGSRSGEGTDTQYF
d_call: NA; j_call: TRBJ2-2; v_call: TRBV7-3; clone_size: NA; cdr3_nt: TGTGCCAGCAGCTTAAGCCCCCCCGCGGTGGCCGGGGAGCTGTTTTTT; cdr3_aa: CASSLSPPAVAGELFF
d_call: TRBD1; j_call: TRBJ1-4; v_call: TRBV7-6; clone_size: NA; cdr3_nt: TGTGCCAGCAGCTTAGTTTCAGGGGGCTTTACTAATGCAAAACTGTTTTTT; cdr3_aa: CASSLVSGGFTNAKLFF
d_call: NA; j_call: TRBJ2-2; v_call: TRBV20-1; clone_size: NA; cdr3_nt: TGCAGTGCTAGGCAGGGGTTCACCGGGGAGCTGTTTTTT; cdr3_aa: CSARQGFTGELFF
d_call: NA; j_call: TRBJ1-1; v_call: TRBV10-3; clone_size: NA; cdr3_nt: TGTGCCATCAAAGTATCCGGGAACACTGAAGCTTTCTTT; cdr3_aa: CAIKVSGNTEAFF
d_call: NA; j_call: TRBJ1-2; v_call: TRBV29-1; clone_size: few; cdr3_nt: TGCAGCGTTGTAGGTGATGTGGGAGTTGGCTACACCTTC; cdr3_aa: CSVVGDVGVGYTF
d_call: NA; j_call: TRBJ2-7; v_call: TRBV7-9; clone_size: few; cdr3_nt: TGTGCCAGCAGCTTTGTACCAGTACCCAGCTACGAGCAGTACTTC; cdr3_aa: CASSFVPVPSYEQYF
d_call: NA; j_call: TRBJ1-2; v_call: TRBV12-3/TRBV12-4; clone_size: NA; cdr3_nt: TGTGCCAGCAGTCCCGTAGGGAGGGGCTACACCTTC; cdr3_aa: CASSPVGRGYTF
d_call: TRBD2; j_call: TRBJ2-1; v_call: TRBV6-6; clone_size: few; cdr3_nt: TGTGCCAGCAAAGTTCGCGGGGGGGAAGATGAGCAGTTCTTC; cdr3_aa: CASKVRGGEDEQFF
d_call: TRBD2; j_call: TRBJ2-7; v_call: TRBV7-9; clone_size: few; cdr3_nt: TGTGCCAGCAGCCACAGCGGGGGACCTTACGAGCAGTACTTC; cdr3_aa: CASSHSGGPYEQYF
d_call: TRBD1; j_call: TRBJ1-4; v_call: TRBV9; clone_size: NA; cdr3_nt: TGTGCCAGCAGCCTAGGGACAGCTGAAAAACTGTTTTTT; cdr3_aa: CASSLGTAEKLFF
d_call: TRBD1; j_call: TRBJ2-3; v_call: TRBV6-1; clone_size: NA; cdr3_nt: TGTGCCAGCAGTTGGACAGGGTCTAGCACAGATACGCAGTATTTT; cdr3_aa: CASSWTGSSTDTQYF
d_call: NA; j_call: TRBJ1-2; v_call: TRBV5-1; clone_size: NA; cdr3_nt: TGCGCCAGCAGCGGACAGAGGGGGTATGGCTACACCTTC; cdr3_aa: CASSGQRGYGYTF
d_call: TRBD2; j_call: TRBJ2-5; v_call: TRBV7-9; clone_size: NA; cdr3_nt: TGTGCCAGCAGGAAACCGGGACTAGCACCTGAGCAGTACTTC; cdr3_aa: CASRKPGLAPEQYF
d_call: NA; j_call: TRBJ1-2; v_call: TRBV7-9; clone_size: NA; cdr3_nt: TGTGCCAGCAGCTCGGTGAGGGGTGCCAACTATGGCTACACCTTC; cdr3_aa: CASSSVRGANYGYTF
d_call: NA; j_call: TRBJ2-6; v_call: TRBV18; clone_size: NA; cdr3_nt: TGTGCCAGCTCGAACCAACCGGAGGGGGCCAACGTCCTGACTTTC; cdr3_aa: CASSNQPEGANVLTF
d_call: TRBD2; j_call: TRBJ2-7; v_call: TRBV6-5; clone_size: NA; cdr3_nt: TGTGCCAGCAGTTACGGGATCCTAGCGGGGCGGCAGTACTTC; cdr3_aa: CASSYGILAGRQYF
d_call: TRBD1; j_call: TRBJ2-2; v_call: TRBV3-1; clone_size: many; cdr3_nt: TGTGCCAGCAGAAAACAGGACAGGGGGAACACCGGGGAGCTGTTTTTT; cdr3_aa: CASRKQDRGNTGELFF
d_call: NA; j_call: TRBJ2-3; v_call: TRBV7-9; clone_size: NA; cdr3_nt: TGTGCCAGCAGCTTGGCTGGGAGACGGACAGATACGCAGTATTTT; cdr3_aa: CASSLAGRRTDTQYF
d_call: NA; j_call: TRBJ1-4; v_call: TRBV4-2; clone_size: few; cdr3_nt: TGTGCCACCAGTCTTGGCATTCGTGAAAAACTGTTTTTT; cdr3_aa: CATSLGIREKLFF
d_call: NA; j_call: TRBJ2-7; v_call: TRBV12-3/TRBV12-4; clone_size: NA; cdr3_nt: TGTGCCAGCAGTCGCGGGACAGTCTCCTACGAGCAGTACTTC; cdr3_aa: CASSRGTVSYEQYF
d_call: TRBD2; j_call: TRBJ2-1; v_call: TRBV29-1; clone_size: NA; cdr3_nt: TGCAGCGGGGGACGGGGGGGGATTCACAATGAGCAGTTCTTC; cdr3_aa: CSGGRGGIHNEQFF
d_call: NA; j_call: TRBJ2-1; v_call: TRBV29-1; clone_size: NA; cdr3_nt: TGCAGCGTACGAGGGTTAGAATACAATGAGCAGTTCTTC; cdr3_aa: CSVRGLEYNEQFF
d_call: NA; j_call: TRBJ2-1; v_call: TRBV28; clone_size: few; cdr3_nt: TGTGCCAGCAGTTTAACTTGGGGCGGTGAGCAGTTCTTC; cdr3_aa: CASSLTWGGEQFF
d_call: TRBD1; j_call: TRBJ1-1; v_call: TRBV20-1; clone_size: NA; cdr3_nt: TGCAGTGCTAGAGATTCCGGGACAGGGCACACTGAAGCTTTCTTT; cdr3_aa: CSARDSGTGHTEAFF
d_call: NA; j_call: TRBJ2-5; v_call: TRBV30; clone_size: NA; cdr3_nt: TGTGCCTGGAGGACGGACAGCCGTTTGCAAGAGACCCAGTACTTC; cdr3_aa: CAWRTDSRLQETQYF
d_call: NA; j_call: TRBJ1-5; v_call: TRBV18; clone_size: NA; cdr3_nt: TGTGCCAGCTCACTACAGGGTGGGATAGGTCAGCCCCAGCATTTT; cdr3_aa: CASSLQGGIGQPQHF
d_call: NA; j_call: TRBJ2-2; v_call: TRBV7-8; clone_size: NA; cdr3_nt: TGTGCCAGCAGTAAAATGGGTGGTGGGTCCACCGGGGAGCTGTTTTTT; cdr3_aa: CASSKMGGGSTGELFF
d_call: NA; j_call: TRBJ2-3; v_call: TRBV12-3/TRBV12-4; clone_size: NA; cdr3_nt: TGTGCCAGAAGTTTGGCAGATACGCAGTATTTT; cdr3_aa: CARSLADTQYF
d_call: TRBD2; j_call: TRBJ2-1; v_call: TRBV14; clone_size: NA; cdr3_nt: TGTGCCAGCAGCCAATTTCCCGGGACTAGCGGGAGGCCCTACAATGAGCAGTTCTTC; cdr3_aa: CASSQFPGTSGRPYNEQFF
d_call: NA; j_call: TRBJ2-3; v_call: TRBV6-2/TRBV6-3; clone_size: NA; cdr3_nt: TGTGCCAGCAGTTACCAGGTCACGGATACGCAGTATTTT; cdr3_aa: CASSYQVTDTQYF
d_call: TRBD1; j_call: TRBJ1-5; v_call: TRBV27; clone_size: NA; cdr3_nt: TGTGCCAGCACCTCTCGGACAGGGGGTCAGCCCCAGCATTTT; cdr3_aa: CASTSRTGGQPQHF
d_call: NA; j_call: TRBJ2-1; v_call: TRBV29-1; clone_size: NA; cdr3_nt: TGCAGCGTTGGACGGACTTTCAATGAGCAGTTCTTC; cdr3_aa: CSVGRTFNEQFF
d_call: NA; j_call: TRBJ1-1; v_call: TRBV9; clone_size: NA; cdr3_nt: TGTGCCAGCAGCGCCGGGACTCATATCACTGAAGCTTTCTTT; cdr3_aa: CASSAGTHITEAFF
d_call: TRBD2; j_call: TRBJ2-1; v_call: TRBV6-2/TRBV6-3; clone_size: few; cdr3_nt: TGTGCCAGCAGTTACTATGTTTGGGCTAGCGGGACCTACAATGAGCAGTTCTTC; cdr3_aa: CASSYYVWASGTYNEQFF
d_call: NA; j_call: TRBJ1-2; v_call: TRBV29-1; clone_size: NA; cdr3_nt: TGCAGCGTTGATTCCTACAGCAGCTATGGCTACACCTTC; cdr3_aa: CSVDSYSSYGYTF